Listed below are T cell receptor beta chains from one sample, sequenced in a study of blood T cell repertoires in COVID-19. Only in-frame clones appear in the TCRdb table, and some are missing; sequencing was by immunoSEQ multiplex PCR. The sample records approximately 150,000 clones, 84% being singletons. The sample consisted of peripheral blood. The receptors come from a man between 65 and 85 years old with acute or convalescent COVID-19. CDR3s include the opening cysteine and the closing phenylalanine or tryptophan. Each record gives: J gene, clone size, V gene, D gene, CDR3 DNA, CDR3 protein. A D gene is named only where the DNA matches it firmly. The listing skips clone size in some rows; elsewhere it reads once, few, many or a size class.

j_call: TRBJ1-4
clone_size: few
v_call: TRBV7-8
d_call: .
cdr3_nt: TGTGCCAGCAGCTTAGTGTCAGTATCAACTAATGAAAAACTGTTTTTT
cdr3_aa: CASSLVSVSTNEKLFF

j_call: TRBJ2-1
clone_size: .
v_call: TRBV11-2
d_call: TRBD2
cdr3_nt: TGTGCCAGCAGTTCTATCAGGACTAGCGGGGGATTCAATGAGCAGTTCTTC
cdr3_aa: CASSSIRTSGGFNEQFF

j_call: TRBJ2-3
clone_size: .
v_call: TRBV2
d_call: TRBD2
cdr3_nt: TGTGCCTCCAGCCGGCTAGCGGGAGTAGGGGGTGGAACAGATACGCAGTATTTT
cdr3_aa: CASSRLAGVGGGTDTQYF

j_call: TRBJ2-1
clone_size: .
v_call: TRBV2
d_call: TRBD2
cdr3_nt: TGTGCCAGCAGTGAAGCCCGCGGGGGGGCGGTATTGAATGAGCAGTTCTTC
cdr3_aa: CASSEARGGAVLNEQFF

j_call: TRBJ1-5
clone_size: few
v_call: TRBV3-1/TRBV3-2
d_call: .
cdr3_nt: TGTGCCAGCAGCCAAGGATTTGGTCGGTCGGGGGGTCCCCAGCATTTT
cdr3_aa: CASSQGFGRSGGPQHF

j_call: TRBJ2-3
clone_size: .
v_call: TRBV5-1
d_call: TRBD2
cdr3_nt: TGCGCCAGCAGCCTCGGGACTAGCGGACCCCCAGATACGCAGTATTTT
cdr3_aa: CASSLGTSGPPDTQYF

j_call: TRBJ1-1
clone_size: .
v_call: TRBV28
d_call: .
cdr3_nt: TGTGCCAGCAGTCCGCCCAGGTCCGCTGAAGCTTTCTTT
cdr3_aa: CASSPPRSAEAFF

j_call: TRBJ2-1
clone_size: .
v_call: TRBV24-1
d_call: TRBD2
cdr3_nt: TGTGCCACCAGTCCCTGGACTAGCGGGGGCGGCTACAATGAGCAGTTCTTC
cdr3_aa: CATSPWTSGGGYNEQFF

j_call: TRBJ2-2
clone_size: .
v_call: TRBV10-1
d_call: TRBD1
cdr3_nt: TGCGCCAGCAGTGCCCTTGAGGGGGCGGGCACCGGGGAGCTGTTTTTT
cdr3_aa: CASSALEGAGTGELFF

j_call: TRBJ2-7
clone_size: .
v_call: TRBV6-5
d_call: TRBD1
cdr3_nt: TGTGCCAGCAGTCGAGGGACAGGCTACGAGCAGTACTTC
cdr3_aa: CASSRGTGYEQYF

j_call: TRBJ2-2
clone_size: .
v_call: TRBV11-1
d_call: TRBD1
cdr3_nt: TGTGCCAGCAGAGACACAGGGGGCAGCACCGGGGAGCTGTTTTTT
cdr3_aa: CASRDTGGSTGELFF

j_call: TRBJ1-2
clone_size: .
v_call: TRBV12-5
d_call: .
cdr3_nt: TGTGCTAGTGGTTTGGGGCTTCCAACCCTGGGTTTTGGCAGGGAACTTAGTGGCTACACCTTC
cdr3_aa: CASGLGLPTLGFGRELSGYTF

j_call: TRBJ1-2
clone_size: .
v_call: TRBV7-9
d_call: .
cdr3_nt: TGTGCCAGCAGCTTAGGGAGGCGGGACGGCTATGGCTACACCTTC
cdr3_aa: CASSLGRRDGYGYTF

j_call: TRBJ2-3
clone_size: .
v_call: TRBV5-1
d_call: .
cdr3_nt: TGCGCCAGCAGCTTCATACGGGACTCGAGTGGAAAGGGCACAGATACGCAGTATTTT
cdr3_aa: CASSFIRDSSGKGTDTQYF

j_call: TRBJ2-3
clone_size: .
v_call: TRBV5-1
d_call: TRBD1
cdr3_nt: TGCGCCAGCAGCGGAACAGGGGGCGGTGGTACAGATACGCAGTATTTT
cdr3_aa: CASSGTGGGGTDTQYF

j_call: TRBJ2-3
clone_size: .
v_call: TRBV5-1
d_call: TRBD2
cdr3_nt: TGCGCCAGCAGCTGGAGGACTAGCGGGGAACGGGATACGCAGTATTTT
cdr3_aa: CASSWRTSGERDTQYF

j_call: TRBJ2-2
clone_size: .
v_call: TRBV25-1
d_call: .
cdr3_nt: TGTGCCAGCAGTGAAGGGGAGACTCACACCGGGGAGCTGTTTTTT
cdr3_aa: CASSEGETHTGELFF

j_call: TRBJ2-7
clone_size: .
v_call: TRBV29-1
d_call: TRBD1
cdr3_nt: TGCAGCGTGTCCCCTGCGACAGGGGGCAACACCTACGAGCAGTACTTC
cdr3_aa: CSVSPATGGNTYEQYF

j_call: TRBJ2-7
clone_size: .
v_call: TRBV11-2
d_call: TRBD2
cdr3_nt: TGTGCCAGCAGCTTAGGGGGGACTAGCGGGTTCCCCTACGAGCAGTACTTC
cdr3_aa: CASSLGGTSGFPYEQYF

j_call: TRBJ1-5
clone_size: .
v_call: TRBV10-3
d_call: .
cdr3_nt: TGTGCCATCAGTGGCAACCAGGGAAATCAGCCCCAGCATTTT
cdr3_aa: CAISGNQGNQPQHF

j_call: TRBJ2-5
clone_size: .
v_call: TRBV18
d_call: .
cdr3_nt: TGTGCCAGCTCACCACCGGGGGCCGGAGAGACCCAGTACTTC
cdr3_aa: CASSPPGAGETQYF

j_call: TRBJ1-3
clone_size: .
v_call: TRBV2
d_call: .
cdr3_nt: TGTGCCAGCAGAAAAGACAAGCTCTCTGGAAACACCATATATTTT
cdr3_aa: CASRKDKLSGNTIYF

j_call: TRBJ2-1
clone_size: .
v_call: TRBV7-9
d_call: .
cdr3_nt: TGTGCCAGCAGCGTCGGGAGCTCCTACAATGAGCAGTTCTTC
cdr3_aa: CASSVGSSYNEQFF

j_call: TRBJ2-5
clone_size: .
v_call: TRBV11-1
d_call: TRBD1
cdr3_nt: TGTGCCAGCAGCTCCCCCGCCGCAGGGGGAGAGACCCAGTACTTC
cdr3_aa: CASSSPAAGGETQYF

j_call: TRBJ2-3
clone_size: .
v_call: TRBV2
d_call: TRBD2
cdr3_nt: TGTGCCAGCAGCCCATTTAGCGGGGGTGGAGGCGCAGATACGCAGTATTTT
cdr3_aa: CASSPFSGGGGADTQYF

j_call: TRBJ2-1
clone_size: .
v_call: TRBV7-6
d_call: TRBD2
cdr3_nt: TGTGCCAGCAGCTCGGGACTAGCGGGTGCCTACAATGAGCAGTTCTTC
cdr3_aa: CASSSGLAGAYNEQFF

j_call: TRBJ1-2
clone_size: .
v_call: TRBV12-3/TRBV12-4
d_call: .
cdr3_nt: TGTGCCAGCAGTCCGACGACAGGCGCGGGCTACACCTTC
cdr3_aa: CASSPTTGAGYTF

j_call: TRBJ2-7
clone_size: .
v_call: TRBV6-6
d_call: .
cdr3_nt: TGTGCCAGCAGACTGAGGCGGGAATACTACGAGCAGTACTTC
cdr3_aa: CASRLRREYYEQYF

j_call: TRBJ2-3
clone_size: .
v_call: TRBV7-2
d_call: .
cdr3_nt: TGTGCCAGCAGCTTAGCGGGGGGATATATCACAGATACGCAGTATTTT
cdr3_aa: CASSLAGGYITDTQYF

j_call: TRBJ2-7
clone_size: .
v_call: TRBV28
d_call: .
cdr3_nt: TGTGCCAGCAGCTTTGGGGCAGTAAGGGATTACGAGCAGTACTTC
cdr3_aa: CASSFGAVRDYEQYF

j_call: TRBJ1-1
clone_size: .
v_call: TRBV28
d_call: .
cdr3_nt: TGTGCCAGCAGTTTAGATGGTCGGGGTGGCGCTTTCTTT
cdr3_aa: CASSLDGRGGAFF

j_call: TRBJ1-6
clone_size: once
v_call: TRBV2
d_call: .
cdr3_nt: TGTGCCAGCAGGGTAGTAAGCTCCTATAATTCACCCCTCCACTTT
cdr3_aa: CASRVVSSYNSPLHF

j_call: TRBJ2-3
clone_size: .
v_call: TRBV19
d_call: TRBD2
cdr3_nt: TGTGCCAGTAGTTCCGTAGGGAGGGCAGATACGCAGTATTTT
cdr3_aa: CASSSVGRADTQYF

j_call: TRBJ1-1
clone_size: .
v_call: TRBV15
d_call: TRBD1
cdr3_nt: TGTGCCACCAGCCCTTCGACAGGGGGGACTATCTTAGGGGCAGAAGCTTTCTTT
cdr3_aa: CATSPSTGGTILGAEAFF

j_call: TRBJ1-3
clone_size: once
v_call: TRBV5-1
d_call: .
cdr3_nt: TGCGCCAGCAGCCCCGGGAGACAATTCTTCTCTGGAAACACCATATATTTT
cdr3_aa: CASSPGRQFFSGNTIYF

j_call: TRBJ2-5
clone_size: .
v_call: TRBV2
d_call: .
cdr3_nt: TGTGCCGCTCGGGACACCTTGGGGATCCAGTACTTC
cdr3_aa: CAARDTLGIQYF

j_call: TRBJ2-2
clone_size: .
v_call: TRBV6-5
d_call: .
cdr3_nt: TGTGCCAGCACCCCAGATATGGACACCGGGGAGCTGTTTTTT
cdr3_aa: CASTPDMDTGELFF

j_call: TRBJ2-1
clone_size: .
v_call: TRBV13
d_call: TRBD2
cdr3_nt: TGTGCCAGCAGCGTGGGACTAGCGGGGGGGTACTTAAATGAGCAGTTCTTC
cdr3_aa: CASSVGLAGGYLNEQFF

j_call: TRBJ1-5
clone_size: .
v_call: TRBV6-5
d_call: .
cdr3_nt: TGTGCCAGCAGACGAGACCGGGACACTTATCAGCCCCAGCATTTT
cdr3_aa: CASRRDRDTYQPQHF